This passage covers 27 T cell receptor beta chains from one sample sequenced in a study of CD8 T cells in Susac syndrome. It was with random hexamers that roughly 0.5 to 1 ug RNA was reverse transcribed. A single record per CDR3 protein comes from TCRdb applying MiXCR to the immunoSEQ multiplex PCR reads. The sample holds 120,000 to 150,000 distinct CDR3 sequences, approximately 94% seen once. Sequencing input: CD4+ T cells from PBMCs. These receptor sequences come from a human donor in good health.

The V and J genes are TRBV9 and TRBJ1-4; perhaps TRBD1 as D (6 bases). Trimming stripped 4 bases from V and 7 bases from J, with 23 bases between. The CDR3 extends over 17 amino acids. The germline V gene has CDR1 SGDLS and CDR2 YYNGEE. As DNA, the CDR3 is TGTGCCAGCAGCCCCACGATCGGGGGGGGGCTCACTGAAAAACTGTTTTTT. Translated, it gives CASSPTIGGGLTEKLFF.

V gene TRBV2 combines with J gene TRBJ2-1; TRBD2 matches at 11 bases. Trimming removed 9 bases from V and 5 bases from J; junction bases left unmatched: 9. This CDR3 spans 15 amino acids. Per the germline V gene, CDR1 is SNHLY and CDR2 is FYNNEI. This CDR3 reads CASHSLAGGDNEQFF. The CDR3 nucleotides read TGTGCCAGTCATAGTCTAGCGGGAGGAGACAATGAGCAGTTCTTC.

The chain uses TRBV5-1 and TRBJ2-1, with D unresolved. This CDR3 contains 13 residues. V dropped 4 bases and J dropped 8 bases, with 13 bases sitting between them. Germline assignment: CDR1 SGHRS and CDR2 YFSETQ. The CDR3 DNA follows: TGCGCCAGCAGCATTGGCCCTTGGGATGAGCAGTTCTTC. Encoded protein: CASSIGPWDEQFF.

CDR3 residues: CASSLVWNLNTEAFF. CDR3 nucleotide sequence: TGTGCCAGCAGCTTAGTTTGGAATTTGAACACTGAAGCTTTCTTT. The chain carries TRBV7-2 and TRBJ1-1, with D unclear. Trimming stripped 1 base from V and 0 bases from J, with 9 bases between. CDR3 size: 15 residues. Germline values: CDR1 SGHTA, CDR2 FQGNSA.

The chain combines TRBV2 with TRBJ1-1; D is perhaps TRBD1 (6 bases). Trimming took off 1 base at V and 7 bases at J, with 16 bases between the two ends. The germline gives CDR1 SNHLY, CDR2 FYNNEI. The CDR3 extends over 15 amino acids. The CDR3 coding sequence is TGTGCCAGCAGTGAAGTAGCGGGGGCTGGGGGTGAAGCTTTCTTT. As protein: CASSEVAGAGGEAFF. Using reference TRBV2 and TRBJ1-1 for the parts outside the CDR3, the full variable domain is EPEVTQTPSHQVTQMGQEVILRCVPISNHLYFYWYRQILGQKVEFLVSFYNNEISEKSEIFDDQFSVERPDGSNFTLKIRSTKLEDSAMYFCASSEVAGAGGEAFFGQGTRLTVV.

The chain is built from TRBV18 and TRBJ1-2; no clear D. The CDR3 is 13 residues long. Looked up from germline, CDR1 is KGHSH and CDR2 is LQKENI. V was pared by 2 bases and J by 8 bases, with 12 bases between. The CDR3 nucleotides read TGTGCCAGCTCACCAACATGGAATGACGGCTACACCTTC. This translates into CASSPTWNDGYTF.

The table lists this clonotype with a count of one. This sequence joins TRBV29-1 and TRBJ2-1, with D possibly matching TRBD2 (6 bases). Trimming shortened V by 4 bases and J by 7 bases, and 17 bases separated the two germline ends. This CDR3 contains 14 residues. CDR1 SQVTM and CDR2 ANQGSEA come from the germline V gene. The CDR3 protein is CSVVGLGGGNEQFF. CDR3 coding DNA: TGCAGCGTTGTCGGGCTTGGTGGGGGGAATGAGCAGTTCTTC.

The rearrangement uses TRBV18 and TRBJ2-7, with D possibly being TRBD1 (6 bases). V was pared by 3 bases and J by 2 bases, with 8 bases between. CDR3 length equals 13 residues. Germline V CDR1 and CDR2: KGHSH, LQKENI. CDR3 DNA sequence: TGTGCCAGCTCACCTAAGGGGGCCTACGAGCAGTACTTC. Translation: CASSPKGAYEQYF.

This clonotype was observed a handful of times. The chain uses TRBV20-1 and TRBJ1-5, with no clear D. V lost 3 bases and J lost 4, with 7 bases in between. In germline, CDR1 is DFQATT, CDR2 SNEGSKA (reference sequence). The CDR3 covers 12 residues. The CDR3 DNA reads as TGCAGTGCTAGCGGCGGGAATCAGCCCCAGCATTTT. Translating gives CSASGGNQPQHF.

The V call is TRBV15, the J call TRBJ1-5; 9 positions agree with TRBD1. There are 15 residues in the CDR3. Germline loops: CDR1 LNHNV, CDR2 YYDKDF (reference sequence). With 0 bases clipped from V and 5 bases from J, the junction kept 2 bases outside the gene matches. Here the CDR3 reads CATSRDGDRDQPQHF. The CDR3 bases are TGTGCCACCAGCAGAGATGGGGACAGGGATCAGCCCCAGCATTTT. The full variable domain, completed using reference TRBV15 and TRBJ1-5, is DAMVIQNPRYQVTQFGKPVTLSCSQTLNHNVMYWYQQKSSQAPKLLFHYYDKDFNNEADTPDNFQSRRPNTSFCFLDIRSPGLGDTAMYLCATSRDGDRDQPQHFGDGTRLSIL.

The chain couples TRBV14 to TRBJ2-2, with 7 bases lining up with TRBD1. This CDR3 has 15 amino acids. The germline CDR1 and CDR2 sequences are SGHDN and FVKESK. Trimming cost V 5 bases and J 2 bases; bases outside gene matches: 5. CDR3 in DNA: TGTGCCAGCAGCTTCCACAGGGGAAACACCGGGGAGCTGTTTTTT. Protein product: CASSFHRGNTGELFF. The full variable domain, completed using reference TRBV14 and TRBJ2-2, is EAGVTQFPSHSVIEKGQTVTLRCDPISGHDNLYWYRRVMGKEIKFLLHFVKESKQDESGMPNNRFLAERTGGTYSTLKVQPAELEDSGVYFCASSFHRGNTGELFFGEGSRLTVL.

About this clonotype: An end of the junction differs from the germline gene, which may be a read error. This rearrangement joins TRBV7-7 to TRBJ2-5; possibly TRBD1 or TRBD2 for D (5 bases each). From germline, CDR1 is SSHAT and CDR2 FNYEAQ (reference sequence). The CDR3 length is 13 residues. The CDR3 bases are TGTGCTAGCAGCTTGGGGCTAGCAGAGACCCAGTACTTC. It is translated as CASSLGLAETQYF.

The chain combines TRBV9 with TRBJ2-1; D gene uncertain. From germline, CDR1 is SGDLS and CDR2 YYNGEE. There are 12 residues in the CDR3. V was cut by 0 bases and J by 9 bases, with 7 bases left in between. The CDR3 sequence is CASSVAKGEQFF. The DNA of the CDR3 is TGTGCCAGCAGCGTAGCCAAGGGTGAGCAGTTCTTC.

V is TRBV29-1 and J is TRBJ1-1; D gene unclear. This CDR3 contains 14 residues. With 6 bases removed from V and 3 bases from J, the gap between germline ends came to 17 bases. CDR1 is SQVTM, CDR2 ANQGSEA, per germline. The CDR3 is CSVVIGSVDTEAFF. CDR3 coding DNA: TGCAGCGTCGTAATTGGATCGGTGGACACTGAAGCTTTCTTT.

The chain is built from TRBV5-6 and TRBJ2-7; 10 positions match TRBD2. In germline, CDR1 is SGHDT, CDR2 YYEEEE. The CDR3 spans 16 residues. The CDR3 here is CATSFSLAGVGYEQYF. DNA for the CDR3: TGTGCAACCAGCTTTTCCCTAGCGGGAGTCGGCTACGAGCAGTACTTC.

This rearrangement joins TRBV15 to TRBJ1-5, with D maybe TRBD1 (5 bases). In germline, CDR1 is LNHNV, CDR2 YYDKDF (reference sequence). The CDR3 is 18 amino acids. The V gene lost 4 bases and the J gene lost 0 bases, with 19 bases spanning the gap. CDR3 nucleotide sequence: TGTGCCACCAGCACCAACCCCCTTGGGGGGTATAGCAATCAGCCCCAGCATTTT. Amino acid sequence: CATSTNPLGGYSNQPQHF.

The genes are TRBV9 and TRBJ2-1; TRBD2 aligns across 11 bases. In germline, CDR1 is SGDLS, CDR2 YYNGEE. J gave up 6 bases and V 0 bases, and 5 bases lay outside the gene matches. CDR3 length: 16 residues. CDR3 residues: CASSVGPGLAANEQFF. Written as DNA, the CDR3 is TGTGCCAGCAGCGTAGGACCGGGACTAGCGGCCAATGAGCAGTTCTTC. Full variable domain (outside the CDR3, taken from reference TRBV9 and TRBJ2-1): DSGVTQTPKHLITATGQRVTLRCSPRSGDLSVYWYQQSLDQGLQFLIQYYNGEERAKGNILERFSAQQFPDLHSELNLSSLELGDSALYFCASSVGPGLAANEQFFGPGTRLTVL.

CDR3 sequence: CASWSTSYSNQPQHF. The CDR3 DNA follows: TGTGCCAGCTGGTCGACATCGTATAGCAATCAGCCCCAGCATTTT. The chain employs TRBV6-1 and TRBJ1-5; D remains unclear. Per germline, CDR1 MNHNS and CDR2 SASEGT. The CDR3 sequence is 15 residues long. With 8 bases removed from V and 0 bases from J, the gap between germline ends came to 14 bases.

Only one count was recorded for this clonotype. The chain has TRBV4-1 and TRBJ2-7; 12 bases map to TRBD2. Germline CDR1 and CDR2: MGHRA and YSYEKL. The ends lost 3 bases at V and 1 base at J; junction bases unmatched: 10. The CDR3 runs to 18 residues. The DNA for the CDR3 is TGCGCCAGCAGCCAGCTGACTAGCGGGAGATTTTGGTCCTACGAGCAGTACTTC. It is translated as CASSQLTSGRFWSYEQYF.

This chain connects TRBV4-1 to TRBJ2-1; 7 nucleotides align to TRBD2. The CDR3 spans 15 residues. The J segment lost 8 bases and the V segment lost 4 bases, leaving 11 bases of the junction unmatched. Germline CDR1 and CDR2: MGHRA and YSYEKL. The CDR3 region is CASSPWGGVPHEQFF. The CDR3 DNA is TGCGCCAGCAGCCCCTGGGGGGGAGTCCCCCATGAGCAGTTCTTC.

The chain combines TRBV4-1 with TRBJ2-5; D ambiguous. There are 14 residues in the CDR3. V gave up 2 bases and J gave up 5 bases, with 12 bases separating them. Germline CDR1 and CDR2: MGHRA and YSYEKL. The CDR3 coding sequence is TGCGCCAGCAGCCAATCTTTCGGGTTCGAGACCCAGTACTTC. This codes for CASSQSFGFETQYF.

This clonotype showed up just once. The chain uses TRBV20-1 and TRBJ1-1; D ambiguous. CDR3 length equals 13 residues. V was pared by 6 bases and J by 1 base, with 12 bases between. Germline CDR1 is DFQATT and CDR2 is SNEGSKA (reference sequence). As DNA, the CDR3 is TGCAGTGCCCCCCGAAATCGGAACACTGAAGCTTTCTTT. Protein: CSAPRNRNTEAFF.

This clonotype has only one observation. This chain links TRBV19 with TRBJ2-2; 8 bases are shared with TRBD2. The germline CDR1 and CDR2 sequences are LNHDA and SQIVND (reference sequence). V was clipped by 7 bases and J by 4 bases; unmatched bases: 8. The CDR3 consists of 15 residues. The CDR3 protein is CASTLGLVPTGELFF. DNA for the CDR3: TGTGCCAGTACCCTGGGACTAGTACCCACCGGGGAGCTGTTTTTT.

This clonotype came up once. Written as DNA, the CDR3 is TGCAGCGTTGAAGCCAGACCTGGAAACACCATATATTTT. Its translation: CSVEARPGNTIYF. The rearrangement joins TRBV29-1 to TRBJ1-3, with unresolved D. Germline V lookup: CDR1 SQVTM, CDR2 ANQGSEA. CDR3 length: 13 residues. The V and J ends lost 1 base and 2 bases respectively, with 6 bases between them.

The sample holds one count of this clonotype. This chain uses TRBV6-1 with TRBJ2-7; TRBD1 aligns across 7 bases. The CDR3 totals 15 residues. The germline gives CDR1 MNHNS, CDR2 SASEGT. V shed 4 bases, J shed 2 bases, and the junction held 8 bases outside the gene matches. This chain's CDR3 is CASSVAGTVPYEQYF. Here the CDR3 DNA reads TGTGCCAGCAGTGTCGCCGGGACAGTCCCCTACGAGCAGTACTTC.

This clonotype was counted once. The chain couples TRBV28 to TRBJ1-1; D ambiguous. V lost 1 base to trimming and J lost 5 bases, with 14 bases between them. Germline-derived CDR1 and CDR2 are MDHEN and SYDVKM. The length of the CDR3 is 15 residues. CDR3 protein: CASSLYSGGKTEAFF. For the CDR3, the DNA is TGTGCCAGCAGTTTATATTCTGGAGGGAAGACTGAAGCTTTCTTT.

The chain carries TRBV19 and TRBJ1-2; no definite D call. The V end was cut by 9 bases, the J end by 4 bases, with 15 bases between. Germline V gene data show CDR1 as LNHDA and CDR2 as SQIVND (reference sequence). The CDR3 consists of 13 residues. The CDR3 region is CARVRGSFYGYTF. The CDR3 nucleotides read TGTGCCAGAGTAAGAGGGAGTTTCTATGGCTACACCTTC.